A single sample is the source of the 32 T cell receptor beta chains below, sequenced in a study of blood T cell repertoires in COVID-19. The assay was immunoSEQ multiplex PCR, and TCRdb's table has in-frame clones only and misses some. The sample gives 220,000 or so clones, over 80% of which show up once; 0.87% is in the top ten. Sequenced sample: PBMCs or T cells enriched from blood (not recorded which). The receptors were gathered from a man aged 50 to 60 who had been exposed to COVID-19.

The CDR3 loop reads CASSVQGANSPLHF. The CDR3 region has the DNA TGTGCCAGCAGCGTACAGGGCGCTAATTCACCCCTCCACTTT. The genes are TRBV5-8 and TRBJ1-6; D may be TRBD1 (6 bases). The CDR3 consists of 14 residues. V shed 4 bases and J shed 6 bases, with 11 bases lying between them. CDR1 and CDR2 from the germline V gene are SGHTS and YDEGEE.

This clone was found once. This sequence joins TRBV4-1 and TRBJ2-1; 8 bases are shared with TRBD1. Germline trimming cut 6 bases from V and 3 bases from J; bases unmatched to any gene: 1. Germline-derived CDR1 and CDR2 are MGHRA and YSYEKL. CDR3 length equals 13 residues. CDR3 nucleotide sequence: TGCGCCAGCAGTACAGGGGGCTACAATGAGCAGTTCTTC. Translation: CASSTGGYNEQFF.

The CDR3 protein is CASSLGLAGGGETQYF. The CDR3 DNA reads as TGCGCCAGCAGCTTGGGACTAGCGGGAGGGGGTGAGACCCAGTACTTC. This chain uses TRBV5-1 with TRBJ2-5; 14 bases align to TRBD2. The germline CDR1 and CDR2 sequences are SGHRS and YFSETQ. This CDR3 has 16 amino acids. J gave up 5 bases and V 0 bases, and 3 bases lay outside the gene matches.

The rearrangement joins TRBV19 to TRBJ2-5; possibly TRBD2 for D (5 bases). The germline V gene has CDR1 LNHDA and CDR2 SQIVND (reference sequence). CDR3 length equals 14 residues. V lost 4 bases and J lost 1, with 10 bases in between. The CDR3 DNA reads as TGTGCCAGTAGTAAGACTACGTCCCAAGAGACCCAGTACTTC. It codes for CASSKTTSQETQYF.

In nucleotides, the CDR3 is TGTGCCAGCAGCGTAGGGGACAAGCGAGTTTCACCCCTCCACTTT. This codes for CASSVGDKRVSPLHF. V gene TRBV7-2 combines with J gene TRBJ1-6, with D possibly matching TRBD1 (6 bases). The germline V gene has CDR1 SGHTA and CDR2 FQGNSA. V lost 5 bases to trimming and J lost 9 bases, with 17 bases between them. The CDR3 consists of 15 residues.

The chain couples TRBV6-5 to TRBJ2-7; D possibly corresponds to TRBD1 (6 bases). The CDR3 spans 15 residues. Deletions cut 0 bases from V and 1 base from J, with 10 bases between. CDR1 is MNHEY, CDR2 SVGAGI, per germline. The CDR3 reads CASSYSSRGSYEQYF. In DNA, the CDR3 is TGTGCCAGCAGTTACTCGAGCAGGGGATCCTACGAGCAGTACTTC.

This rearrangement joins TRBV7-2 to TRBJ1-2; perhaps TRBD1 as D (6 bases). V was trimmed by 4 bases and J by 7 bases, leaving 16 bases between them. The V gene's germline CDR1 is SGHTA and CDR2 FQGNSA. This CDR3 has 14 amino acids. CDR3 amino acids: CASSSVTGTGGYTF. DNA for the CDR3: TGTGCCAGCAGCTCTGTGACAGGCACGGGTGGCTACACCTTC.

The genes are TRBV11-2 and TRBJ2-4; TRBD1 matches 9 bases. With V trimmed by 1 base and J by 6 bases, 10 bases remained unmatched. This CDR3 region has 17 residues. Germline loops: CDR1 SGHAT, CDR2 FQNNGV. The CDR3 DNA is TGTGCCAGCAGCTTAGTAATCACAGGGGGCTTGGGAAACATTCAGTACTTC. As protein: CASSLVITGGLGNIQYF.

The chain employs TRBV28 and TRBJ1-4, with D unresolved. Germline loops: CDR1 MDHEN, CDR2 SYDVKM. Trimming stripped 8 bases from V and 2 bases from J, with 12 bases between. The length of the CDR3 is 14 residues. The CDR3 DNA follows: TGTGCCAGCGGACTTTGGGCTACTAATGAAAAACTGTTTTTT. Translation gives CASGLWATNEKLFF.

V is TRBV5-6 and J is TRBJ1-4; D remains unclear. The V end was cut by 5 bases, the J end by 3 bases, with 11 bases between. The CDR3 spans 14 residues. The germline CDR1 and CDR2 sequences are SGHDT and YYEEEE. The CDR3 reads CASSPGSSNEKLFF. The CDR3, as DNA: TGTGCCAGCAGTCCCGGGAGTTCTAATGAAAAACTGTTTTTT. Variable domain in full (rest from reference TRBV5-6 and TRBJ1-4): DAGVTQSPTHLIKTRGQQVTLRCSPKSGHDTVSWYQQALGQGPQFIFQYYEEEERQRGNFPDRFSGHQFPNYSSELNVNALLLGDSALYLCASSPGSSNEKLFFGSGTQLSVL.

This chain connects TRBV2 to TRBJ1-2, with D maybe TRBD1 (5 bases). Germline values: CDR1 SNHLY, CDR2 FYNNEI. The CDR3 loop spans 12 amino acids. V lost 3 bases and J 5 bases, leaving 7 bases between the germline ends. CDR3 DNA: TGTGCCAGCAGTGACGACAGTTATGGCTACACCTTC. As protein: CASSDDSYGYTF.

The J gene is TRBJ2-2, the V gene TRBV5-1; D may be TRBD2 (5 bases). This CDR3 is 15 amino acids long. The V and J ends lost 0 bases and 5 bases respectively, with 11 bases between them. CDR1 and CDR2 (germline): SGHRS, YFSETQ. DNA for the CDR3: TGCGCCAGCAGCTTGGACACGGAGGTTACCGGGGAGCTGTTTTTT. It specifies CASSLDTEVTGELFF. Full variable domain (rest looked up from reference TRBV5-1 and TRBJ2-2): KAGVTQTPRYLIKTRGQQVTLSCSPISGHRSVSWYQQTPGQGLQFLFEYFSETQRNKGNFPGRFSGRQFSNSRSEMNVSTLELGDSALYLCASSLDTEVTGELFFGEGSRLTVL.

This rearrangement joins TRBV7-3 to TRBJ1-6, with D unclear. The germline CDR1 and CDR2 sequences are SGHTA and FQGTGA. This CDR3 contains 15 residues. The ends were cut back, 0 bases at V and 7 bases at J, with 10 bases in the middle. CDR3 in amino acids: CASSLTPYSNSPLHF. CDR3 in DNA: TGTGCCAGCAGCTTAACCCCTTACTCGAATTCACCCCTCCACTTT.

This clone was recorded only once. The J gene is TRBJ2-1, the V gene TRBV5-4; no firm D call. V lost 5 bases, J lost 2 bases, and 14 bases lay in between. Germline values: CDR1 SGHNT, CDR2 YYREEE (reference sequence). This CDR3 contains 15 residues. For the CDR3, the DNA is TGTGCCAGCAGACTCCCGGGTCCCACCTACAATGAGCAGTTCTTC. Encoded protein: CASRLPGPTYNEQFF.

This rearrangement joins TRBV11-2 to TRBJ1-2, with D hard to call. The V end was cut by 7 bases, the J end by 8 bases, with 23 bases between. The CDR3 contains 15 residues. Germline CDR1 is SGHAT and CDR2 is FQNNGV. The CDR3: CASTPTHDLQVGYTF. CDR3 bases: TGTGCCAGCACCCCGACCCATGACCTCCAGGTGGGCTACACCTTC.

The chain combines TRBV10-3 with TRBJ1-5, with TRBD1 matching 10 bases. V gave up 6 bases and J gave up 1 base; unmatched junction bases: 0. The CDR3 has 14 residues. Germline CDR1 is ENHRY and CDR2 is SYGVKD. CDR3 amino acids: CAIRGQGSNQPQHF. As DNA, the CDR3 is TGTGCCATCAGGGGACAGGGGAGCAATCAGCCCCAGCATTTT.

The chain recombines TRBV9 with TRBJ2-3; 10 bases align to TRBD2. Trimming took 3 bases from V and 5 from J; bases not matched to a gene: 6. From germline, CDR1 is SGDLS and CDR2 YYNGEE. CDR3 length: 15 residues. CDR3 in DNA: TGTGCCAGCAGCGCGAGCGGGGGGGCCAGAGATACGCAGTATTTT. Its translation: CASSASGGARDTQYF. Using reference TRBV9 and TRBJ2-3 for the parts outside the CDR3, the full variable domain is DSGVTQTPKHLITATGQRVTLRCSPRSGDLSVYWYQQSLDQGLQFLIQYYNGEERAKGNILERFSAQQFPDLHSELNLSSLELGDSALYFCASSASGGARDTQYFGPGTRLTVL.

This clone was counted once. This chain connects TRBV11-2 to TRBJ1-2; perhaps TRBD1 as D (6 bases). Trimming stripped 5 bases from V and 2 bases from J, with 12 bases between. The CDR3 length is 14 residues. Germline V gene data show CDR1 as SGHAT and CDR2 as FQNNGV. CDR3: CASSPRQVNYGYTF. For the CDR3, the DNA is TGTGCCAGCAGCCCGAGACAGGTCAACTATGGCTACACCTTC.

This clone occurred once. DNA for the CDR3: TGTGCCTGGAGTCTCTCTATGGGAATCGGGGGAGGATATGGGGCGGATACGCAGTATTTT. Protein sequence: CAWSLSMGIGGGYGADTQYF. The chain carries TRBV30 and TRBJ2-3; D is perhaps TRBD2 (6 bases). Germline values: CDR1 GTSNPN, CDR2 SVGIG (reference sequence). V was clipped by 2 bases and J by 6 bases, with 33 bases between them. There are 20 residues in the CDR3.

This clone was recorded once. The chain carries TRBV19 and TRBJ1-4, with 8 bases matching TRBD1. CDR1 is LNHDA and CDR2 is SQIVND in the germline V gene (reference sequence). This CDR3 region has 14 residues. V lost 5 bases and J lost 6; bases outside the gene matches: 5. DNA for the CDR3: TGTGCCAGTAGTGTCCAGGGGGCGCATGAAAAACTGTTTTTT. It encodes CASSVQGAHEKLFF. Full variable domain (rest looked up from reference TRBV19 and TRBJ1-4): DGGITQSPKYLFRKEGQNVTLSCEQNLNHDAMYWYRQDPGQGLRLIYYSQIVNDFQKGDIAEGYSVSREKKESFPLTVTSAQKNPTAFYLCASSVQGAHEKLFFGSGTQLSVL.

CDR3: CASIRESSRYQETQYF. The CDR3 bases are TGTGCCAGCATAAGAGAGTCTAGCAGGTACCAAGAGACCCAGTACTTC. The V call is TRBV7-2, the J call TRBJ2-5, with a possible D match to TRBD2 (5 bases). CDR1 SGHTA and CDR2 FQGNSA come from the germline V gene. This CDR3 region has 16 residues. Trimming stripped 7 bases from V and 0 bases from J, with 18 bases between.

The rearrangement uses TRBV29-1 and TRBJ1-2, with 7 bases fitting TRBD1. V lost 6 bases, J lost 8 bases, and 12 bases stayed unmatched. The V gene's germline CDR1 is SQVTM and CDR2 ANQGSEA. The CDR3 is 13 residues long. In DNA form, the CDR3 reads TGCAGCGTGGCCTACAGGGGCCGCCTAGGCTACACCTTC. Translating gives CSVAYRGRLGYTF.

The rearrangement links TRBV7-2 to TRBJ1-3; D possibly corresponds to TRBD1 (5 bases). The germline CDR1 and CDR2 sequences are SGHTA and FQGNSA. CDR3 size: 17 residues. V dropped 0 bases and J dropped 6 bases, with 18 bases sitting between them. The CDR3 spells CASSLAGVGRTLNTIYF. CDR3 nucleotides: TGTGCCAGCAGCTTAGCGGGGGTGGGGAGGACACTAAACACCATATATTTT.

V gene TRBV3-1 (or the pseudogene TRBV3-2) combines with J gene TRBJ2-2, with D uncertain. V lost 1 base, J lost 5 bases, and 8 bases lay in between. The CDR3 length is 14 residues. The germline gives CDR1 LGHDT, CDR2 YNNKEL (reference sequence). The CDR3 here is CASSQASATGELFF. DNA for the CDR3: TGTGCCAGCAGCCAAGCCTCAGCGACCGGGGAGCTGTTTTTT.

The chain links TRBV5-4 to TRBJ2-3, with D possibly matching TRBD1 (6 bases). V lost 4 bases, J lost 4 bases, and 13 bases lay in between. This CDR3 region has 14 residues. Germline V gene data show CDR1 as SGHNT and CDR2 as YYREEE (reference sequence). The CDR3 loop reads CASSNRVGPDTQYF. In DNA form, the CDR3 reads TGTGCCAGCAGCAACAGGGTTGGTCCAGATACGCAGTATTTT.

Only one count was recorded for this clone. CDR3 nucleotide sequence: TGTGCCAGTAGTAGCGACAGGGAATATGGCTACACCTTC. The encoded protein is CASSSDREYGYTF. This chain links TRBV19 with TRBJ1-2, with 7 bases matching TRBD1. The V segment lost 4 bases and the J segment 5 bases; nucleotides outside the gene matches: 4. In germline, CDR1 is LNHDA, CDR2 SQIVND (reference sequence). The CDR3 sequence is 13 residues long.

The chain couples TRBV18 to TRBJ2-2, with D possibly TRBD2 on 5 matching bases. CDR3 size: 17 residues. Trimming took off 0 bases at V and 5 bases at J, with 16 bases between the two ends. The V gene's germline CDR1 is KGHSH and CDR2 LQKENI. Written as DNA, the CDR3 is TGTGCCAGCTCACCACCGGGTAGCCCCCGAGGGACCGGGGAGCTGTTTTTT. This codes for CASSPPGSPRGTGELFF.

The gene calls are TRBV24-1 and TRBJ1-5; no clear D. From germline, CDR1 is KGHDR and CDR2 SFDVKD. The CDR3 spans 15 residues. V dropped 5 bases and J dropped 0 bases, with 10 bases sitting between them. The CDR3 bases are TGTGCCACCAGTGTTACAGATAATAGCAATCAGCCCCAGCATTTT. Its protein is CATSVTDNSNQPQHF.

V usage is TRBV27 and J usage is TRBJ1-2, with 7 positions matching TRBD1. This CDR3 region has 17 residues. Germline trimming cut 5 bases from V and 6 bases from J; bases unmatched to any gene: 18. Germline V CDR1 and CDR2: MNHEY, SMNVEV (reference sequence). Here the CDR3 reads CASSPKDPLTGSDGYTF. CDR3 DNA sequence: TGTGCCAGCAGTCCGAAAGACCCGTTGACAGGGTCCGATGGCTACACCTTC.

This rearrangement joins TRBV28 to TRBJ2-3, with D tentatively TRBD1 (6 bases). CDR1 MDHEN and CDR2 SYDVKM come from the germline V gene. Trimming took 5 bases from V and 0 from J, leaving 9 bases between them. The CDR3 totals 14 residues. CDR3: CASSRQVSTDTQYF. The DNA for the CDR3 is TGTGCCAGCAGTAGACAGGTTAGCACAGATACGCAGTATTTT.

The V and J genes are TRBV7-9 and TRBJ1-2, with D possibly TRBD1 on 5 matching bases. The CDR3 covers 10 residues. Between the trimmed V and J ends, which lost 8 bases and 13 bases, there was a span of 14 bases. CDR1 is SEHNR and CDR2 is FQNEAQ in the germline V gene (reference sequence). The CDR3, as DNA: TGTGCCAGCGACGGGGGGTTGCCCACCTTC. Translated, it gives CASDGGLPTF. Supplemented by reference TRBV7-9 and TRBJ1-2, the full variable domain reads DTGVSQNPRHKITKRGQNVTFRCDPISEHNRLYWYRQTLGQGPEFLTYFQNEAQLEKSRLLSDRFSAERPKGSFSTLEIQRTEQGDSAMYLCASDGGLPTFGSGTRLTVV.

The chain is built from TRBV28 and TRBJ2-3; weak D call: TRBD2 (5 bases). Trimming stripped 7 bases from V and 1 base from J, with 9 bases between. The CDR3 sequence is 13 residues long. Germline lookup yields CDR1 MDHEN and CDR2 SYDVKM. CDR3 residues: CASTDFRTDTQYF. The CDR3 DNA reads TGTGCCAGCACGGACTTTCGCACAGATACGCAGTATTTT. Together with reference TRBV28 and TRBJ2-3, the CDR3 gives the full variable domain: DVKVTQSSRYLVKRTGEKVFLECVQDMDHENMFWYRQDPGLGLRLIYFSYDVKMKEKGDIPEGYSVSREKKERFSLILESASTNQTSMYLCASTDFRTDTQYFGPGTRLTVL.